This TCR beta chain was identified during a study of beta chain features in type 1 diabetes. Overall study context: Examination spanned around 110,000,000 sorted cells from all samples.

Notes on the study in general: TCRB repertoires of naive, central memory and Treg cells appeared more similar among patients than among healthy donors. TCRB CDR3s from Type 1 diabetes patients were moderately but significantly shorter in all four CD4+ subsets. Unsettled here was the matter of whether HLA type influences TCRB rearrangement.

Trimming left V 8 bases short and J 4 bases short, with 24 bases between. The germline gives CDR1 MDHEN, CDR2 SYDVKM. The CDR3 extends over 16 amino acids. Using CD45RO/CCR7/CD25/CD127/CD95/CD27, CD4+ naive, central memory, regulatory and stem cell-like memory cells were sorted. Reverse transcription of all isolated RNA meant that expressed TCRB transcripts were sequenced. Only in-frame clones appear in the TCRdb table, and some are missing; sequencing was by immunoSEQ multiplex PCR. The sample records roughly 150,000 clones, about a tenth being singletons. The sample holds a few counts of this clone. Its antigen is not known.

Sequenced sample: central memory CD4+ T cells from blood. The sequence came from a young man with type 1 diabetes. The chain carries TRBV28 and TRBJ2-7; perhaps TRBD2 as D (7 bases). Written as DNA, the CDR3 is TGTGCCAGCGGACCTACAGGGCTAGCGGTGCTTTACGAGCAGTACTTC. As protein: CASGPTGLAVLYEQYF.